This TCR beta chain was sequenced during a study of PD-L1 blockade in urothelial cancer. Study-level background: Men with urothelial cancer arising in the bladder made up about 85% of the roughly 30 patients.

Time point of the sample: pretreatment peripheral blood. Pretreatment and on-treatment blood mononuclear cell samples were taken, totaling between 1 and 8 time points per patient. Profiling relied on immunoSEQ multiplex PCR, and the TCRdb table lists in-frame clones only, not all of them. The sample shows roughly 50,000 clones, 75% of them seen only once. The origin of this receptor is a man aged 65-85 years with urothelial cancer. The input for sequencing was PBMCs, taken around atezolizumab (anti-PD-L1) treatment.

CDR3 DNA: TGTGCCACCAGCAGAGATTCAGGGTTCACCGGGGAGCTGTTTTTT. This encodes CATSRDSGFTGELFF. The rearrangement uses TRBV15 and TRBJ2-2, with D possibly being TRBD1 (5 bases). CDR3 size: 15 residues. Trimming pared 0 bases from V and 4 bases from J, leaving 9 bases between. Germline CDR1 reads LNHNV; CDR2 reads YYDKDF (reference sequence).